This T cell receptor beta chain was recovered during a study of blood T cell repertoires in COVID-19. Only in-frame clones appear in the TCRdb table, and some are missing; sequencing was by immunoSEQ multiplex PCR. Among a few hundred thousand clones listed, 82% were seen once. Recovery among Cohort 3 donors was established by two negative PCRs, clearance, or symptom resolution. The CDR3 runs to 15 residues. The trim removed 5 bases at V and 0 bases at J, leaving 4 bases unmatched. The germline V gene encodes CDR1 LNHDA and CDR2 SQIVND (reference sequence). V and J are TRBV19 and TRBJ2-5; TRBD1 agrees at 9 bases. This receptor was taken from a woman aged 55-69 years who had recovered from COVID-19. The specimen sequenced was PBMCs or T cells enriched from blood (not recorded which). This CDR3 reads CASSPGTGYQETQYF. As DNA, the CDR3 is TGTGCCAGTAGTCCTGGGACAGGGTACCAAGAGACCCAGTACTTC.